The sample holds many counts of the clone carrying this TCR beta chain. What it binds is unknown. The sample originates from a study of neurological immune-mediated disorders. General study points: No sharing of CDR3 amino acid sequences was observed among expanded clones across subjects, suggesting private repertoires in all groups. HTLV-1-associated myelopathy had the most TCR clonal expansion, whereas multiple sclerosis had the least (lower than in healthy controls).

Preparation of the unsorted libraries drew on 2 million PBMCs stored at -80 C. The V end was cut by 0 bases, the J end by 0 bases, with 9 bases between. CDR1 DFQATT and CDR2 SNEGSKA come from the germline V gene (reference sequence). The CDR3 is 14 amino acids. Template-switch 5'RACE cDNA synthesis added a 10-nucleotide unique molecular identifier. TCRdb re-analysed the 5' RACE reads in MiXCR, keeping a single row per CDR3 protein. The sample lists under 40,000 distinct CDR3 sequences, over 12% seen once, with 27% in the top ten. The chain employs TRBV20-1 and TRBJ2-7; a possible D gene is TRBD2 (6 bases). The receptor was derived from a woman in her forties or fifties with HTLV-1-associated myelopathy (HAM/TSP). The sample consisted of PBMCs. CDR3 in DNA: TGCAGTGCTAGAGATTCCGGGAGCTCCTACGAGCAGTACGTC. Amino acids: CSARDSGSSYEQYV.